The 19 T cell receptor beta chains below come from one sample, sequenced in a study of Ad26.COV2.S vaccination and SARS-CoV-2 variants. This table comes from immunoSEQ multiplex PCR, and its TCRdb copy is limited to in-frame clones, with some not included. The top ten hold over 8.5% of the sample, which has just under 250,000 clones, 88% seen once. The sample's treatment: roughly 19 received Ad26.COV2.S at low or high dose, single or two shots; several received placebo; per-sample allocation not given. Material that was analyzed had been drawn on day 63 after the first vaccine or placebo injection. The sequences come from peripheral blood, collected in a trial of Ad26.COV2.S vaccine versus placebo. The receptor source for this set is a person between 18 and 59 years old who received the Ad26.COV2.S COVID-19 vaccine or a placebo.

The chain links TRBV6-5 to TRBJ2-5; D might be TRBD2 (5 bases). The CDR3 covers 13 residues. Trimming left V 5 bases short and J 4 bases short, with 11 bases between. Germline V gives CDR1 MNHEY, CDR2 SVGAGI. The CDR3 reads CASSRLLGETQYF. As DNA, the CDR3 is TGTGCCAGCAGTCGACTACTTGGAGAGACCCAGTACTTC.

The rearrangement uses TRBV5-1 and TRBJ1-1; 7 bases match TRBD1. Trimming cost V 4 bases and J 5 bases; bases outside gene matches: 5. The CDR3 runs to 13 residues. The V gene's germline CDR1 is SGHRS and CDR2 YFSETQ. The CDR3 protein is CASSPAGGTEAFF. CDR3 in DNA: TGCGCCAGCAGCCCGGCAGGGGGAACTGAAGCTTTCTTT.

The gene calls are TRBV30 and TRBJ1-2, with 7 bases that match TRBD1. This CDR3 contains 12 residues. CDR1 GTSNPN and CDR2 SVGIG come from the germline V gene (reference sequence). The junction had 3 bases not matched to a gene; V was cut back by 3 bases and J by 5 bases. The CDR3 DNA reads TGTGCCTGGAGGGGACAGCCTTATGGCTACACCTTC. Its protein product is CAWRGQPYGYTF.

The chain links TRBV30 to TRBJ1-5; the D gene is possibly TRBD1 (6 bases). Germline loops: CDR1 GTSNPN, CDR2 SVGIG (reference sequence). The ends were cut back, 5 bases at V and 2 bases at J, with 16 bases in the middle. This CDR3 comprises 15 residues. CDR3 in amino acids: CAWSVGGLGNQPQHF. CDR3 nucleotide sequence: TGTGCCTGGTCGGTTGGGGGCTTGGGCAATCAGCCCCAGCATTTT.

Points on this clone: The same CDR3 can be traced to other DNA sequences in this sample. The V gene is TRBV5-1, the J gene TRBJ2-7, with unresolved D. V lost 0 bases, J lost 2 bases, and 3 bases lay in between. CDR1 and CDR2 (germline): SGHRS, YFSETQ. This CDR3 contains 12 residues. This chain's CDR3 is CASSLGTYEQYF. DNA of the CDR3: TGCGCCAGCAGCTTGGGGACCTACGAGCAGTACTTC.

This chain uses TRBV20-1 with TRBJ2-3; no firm D call. The CDR3 covers 11 residues. Trimming took off 2 bases at V and 9 bases at J, with 9 bases between the two ends. CDR1 is DFQATT and CDR2 is SNEGSKA in the germline V gene (reference sequence). CDR3 in DNA: TGCAGTGCTAGATCGGTAGACACGCAGTATTTT. Encoded protein: CSARSVDTQYF.

The chain recombines TRBV5-1 with TRBJ1-3, with D unresolved. The V and J ends lost 4 bases and 0 bases respectively, with 11 bases between them. The CDR3 consists of 15 residues. The germline CDR1 and CDR2 sequences are SGHRS and YFSETQ. CDR3 nucleotides: TGCGCCAGCAGCCCGAGTGTAAGCTCTGGAAACACCATATATTTT. Residues: CASSPSVSSGNTIYF.

This rearrangement joins TRBV2 to TRBJ2-2; TRBD1 might be the D (7 bases). V was shortened by 3 bases and J by 5 bases, with 22 bases between the two germline ends. The germline gives CDR1 SNHLY, CDR2 FYNNEI. The CDR3 is 18 amino acids. The CDR3 is CASSDQTGRFEATGELFF. CDR3 bases: TGTGCCAGCAGTGACCAGACAGGGAGGTTCGAGGCGACCGGGGAGCTGTTTTTT.

The V call is TRBV4-1, the J call TRBJ2-7; no firm D call. The germline CDR1 and CDR2 sequences are MGHRA and YSYEKL. The CDR3 is 13 amino acids. Trimming shortened V by 4 bases and J by 0 bases, and 7 bases separated the two germline ends. CDR3 nucleotide sequence: TGCGCCAGCAGCCTGCACAACTCCTACGAGCAGTACTTC. Encoded protein: CASSLHNSYEQYF.

The chain is built from TRBV4-3 and TRBJ2-2, with D perhaps TRBD1 (6 bases). The V end lost 3 bases, the J end lost 1 base, and 15 bases lay between the germline ends. Germline V CDR1 and CDR2: LGHNA, YSLEER. The CDR3 has 17 amino acids. The CDR3 DNA reads TGCGCCAGCAGCCAGGGGTCGGGGACAAGGAACACCGGGGAGCTGTTTTTT. It encodes CASSQGSGTRNTGELFF.

This rearrangement joins TRBV5-4 to TRBJ2-1; D is possibly TRBD1 (6 bases). The CDR3 consists of 16 residues. Germline V gene data show CDR1 as SGHNT and CDR2 as YYREEE (reference sequence). The ends were cut back, 5 bases at V and 0 bases at J, with 15 bases in the middle. This CDR3 reads CASSYDRPSSYNEQFF. DNA for the CDR3: TGTGCCAGCAGTTACGACAGGCCTAGCTCCTACAATGAGCAGTTCTTC.

V usage is TRBV5-1 and J usage is TRBJ1-1, with D hard to call. The germline V and J ends were trimmed by 4 bases and 7 bases, with 14 bases remaining between them. This CDR3 contains 13 residues. Germline V CDR1 and CDR2: SGHRS, YFSETQ. The CDR3 DNA reads as TGCGCCAGCAGCCGGGAGAGGGCAGATGAAGCTTTCTTT. Its translation is CASSRERADEAFF.

The sample holds a few counts of this clone. This sequence joins TRBV24-1 and TRBJ1-5, with D tentatively TRBD1 (6 bases). The CDR3 is 14 residues long. Germline CDR1 reads KGHDR; CDR2 reads SFDVKD. The ends were cut back, 5 bases at V and 5 bases at J, with 12 bases in the middle. The DNA for the CDR3 is TGTGCCACCAGTGGGGAGAGGGGGGATCAGCCCCAGCATTTT. Translating gives CATSGERGDQPQHF.

This clone was seen only once. V usage is TRBV6-5 and J usage is TRBJ1-4, with D tentatively TRBD1 (5 bases). Trimming left V 4 bases short and J 2 bases short, with 11 bases between. In germline, CDR1 is MNHEY, CDR2 SVGAGI. The CDR3 extends over 15 amino acids. The CDR3 DNA reads as TGTGCCAGCAGTTTTTCGGGGGGTACTAATGAAAAACTGTTTTTT. Translation gives CASSFSGGTNEKLFF.

This clone was observed a few times. The V call is TRBV2, the J call TRBJ2-3, with 8 bases identical to TRBD2. The germline gives CDR1 SNHLY, CDR2 FYNNEI. V lost 5 bases to trimming and J lost 1 base; unmatched junction nucleotides: 17. CDR3 length: 19 residues. The CDR3 reads CASSRGASGPNRGTDTQYF. CDR3 nucleotide sequence: TGTGCCAGCAGTCGGGGGGCTAGCGGGCCCAACCGGGGCACAGATACGCAGTATTTT.

The rearrangement joins TRBV9 to TRBJ2-1; D possibly uses TRBD1 or TRBD2 (5 bases each). The germline V and J ends were trimmed by 3 bases and 7 bases, with 23 bases remaining between them. Germline values: CDR1 SGDLS, CDR2 YYNGEE. The CDR3 length is 17 residues. CDR3 region: CASSAVQGPTVGNEQFF. The DNA for the CDR3 is TGTGCCAGCAGCGCGGTCCAGGGACCCACCGTAGGAAATGAGCAGTTCTTC.

V is TRBV18 and J is TRBJ1-6; D is undetermined. V was clipped by 6 bases and J by 7 bases, with 10 bases between them. Germline V lookup: CDR1 KGHSH, CDR2 LQKENI. The CDR3 spans 13 residues. CDR3 bases: TGTGCCAGCTCTGGGGATCGGAATTCACCCCTCCACTTT. The encoded protein is CASSGDRNSPLHF.

The V call is TRBV4-3, the J call TRBJ2-7; possibly TRBD1 or TRBD2 for D (5 bases each). V was pared by 0 bases and J by 3 bases, with 12 bases between. Germline loops: CDR1 LGHNA, CDR2 YSLEER. CDR3 length: 15 amino acids. Here the CDR3 DNA reads TGCGCCAGCAGCCAAGATCGGGGCAGTAACTACGAGCAGTACTTC. Translating gives CASSQDRGSNYEQYF.

V gene TRBV30 combines with J gene TRBJ2-2; D uncertain. Deletions cut 0 bases from V and 8 bases from J, with 10 bases between. The germline CDR1 and CDR2 sequences are GTSNPN and SVGIG (reference sequence). This CDR3 has 13 amino acids. The CDR3: CAWSVISVGELFF. As DNA, the CDR3 is TGTGCCTGGAGTGTAATAAGTGTAGGGGAGCTGTTTTTT.